This entry lists 11 T cell receptor beta chains sequenced from one sample in a study of Tregs in tolerant kidney transplant recipients (dated by TCRdb to the late 2010s). The transplants used related donors with nonmyeloablative bone marrow transplantation, and mixed chimerism in the human trials was transient. The library was produced with the immunoSEQ multiplex PCR assay. The clones in this table, taken by TCRdb from immuneACCESS, are in-frame only. Not every clone is retained; where verified, under half of the shortfall comes from an unresolved V gene, and the cause of the rest is unknown. The table of this sample itemizes some 11,000 clones. Roughly a quarter of the sample is taken by the ten largest. This specimen was CD8+ T cells from blood (PBMCs), taken 24 months after the transplant. The source is a human patient who received a combined kidney and bone marrow transplant. Following transplantation, part of the T cell population may be supplied by the graft donor rather than the patient.

Note on this clone: From the germline J gene comes the end of the CDR3, since the read stops 3 residues before it. The V and J genes are TRBV6-1 and TRBJ1-1; TRBD1 matches at 8 bases. Germline values: CDR1 MNHNS, CDR2 SASEGT. With V trimmed by 4 bases and J by 1 base, 2 bases remained unmatched. The CDR3 is 14 amino acids. CDR3 region: CASSAGTGNTEAFF. The CDR3 DNA, read in part, is TGTGCCAGCAGTGCCGGGACAGGGAACACTGAA.

With regard to this clone: The CDR3 end falls 3 residues outside the read, so it is completed with the germline J gene. J is TRBJ2-5 and V is TRBV7-2, with D possibly matching TRBD2 (6 bases). CDR1 is SGHTA, CDR2 FQGNSA, per germline. The CDR3 contains 14 residues. Trimming took off 8 bases at V and 4 bases at J, with 17 bases between the two ends. This chain's CDR3 is CASRTPGRGETQYF. The DNA read from the CDR3 is TGTGCCAGCCGCACCCCGGGGCGGGGAGAGACC. Complete variable domain (other parts from reference TRBV7-2 and TRBJ2-5): GAGVSQSPSNKVTEKGKDVELRCDPISGHTALYWYRQSLGQGLEFLIYFQGNSAPDKSGLPSDRFSAERTGGSVSTLTIQRTQQEDSAVYLCASRTPGRGETQYFGPGTRLLVL.

For this clone: Coverage ceases 3 residues before the CDR3 finishes, and the germline J gene fills in the end. The V gene is TRBV7-9, the J gene TRBJ2-7; 10 bases map to TRBD2. The germline V gene encodes CDR1 SEHNR and CDR2 FQNEAQ (reference sequence). There are 15 residues in the CDR3. The trim removed 4 bases at V and 3 bases at J, leaving 6 bases unmatched. The CDR3 region is CASSSRTSGFYEQYF. The DNA read from the CDR3 is TGTGCCAGCAGCTCAAGGACTAGCGGCTTCTACGAG.

Note on this clone: The read terminates 3 residues before the CDR3 end, so the remaining end is supplied by the germline J gene. The chain couples TRBV6-2 or TRBV6-3 to TRBJ2-7; 7 bases agree with TRBD2. The CDR3 totals 15 residues. Losses at the gene ends were 2 bases for V and 4 bases for J; bases not matched to a gene: 8. CDR1 and CDR2 (germline): MNHEY, SVGEGT. The CDR3 region is CASSYPRAGPYEQYF. The covered CDR3 bases are TGTGCCAGCAGTTACCCAAGAGCGGGACCATACGAG.

In regard to this clone: Read sequence stops 3 residues before the CDR3 end, and the germline J gene provides the missing end. This chain connects TRBV2 to TRBJ2-7; 9 bases fit TRBD2. V lost 10 bases, J lost 2 bases, and 6 bases stayed unmatched. Germline lookup yields CDR1 SNHLY and CDR2 FYNNEI. The CDR3 covers 13 residues. The sequenced part of the CDR3 DNA is TGTGCCACCCGACTAGCGGCTACCTACGAG. The encoded protein is CATRLAATYE. The CDR3 as a whole reads CATRLAATYEQYF.

In the case of this clone: The missing CDR3 end, 3 residues past where the read stops, is filled in from the germline J gene. V gene TRBV19 combines with J gene TRBJ1-1; no reliable D call. Germline lookup yields CDR1 LNHDA and CDR2 SQIVND (reference sequence). Trimming took 3 bases from V and 2 from J, leaving 10 bases between them. This CDR3 is built from 14 residues. The sequenced part of the CDR3 DNA is TGTGCCAGTAGTATGAGGTCTGAAAACACTGAA. Translated: CASSMRSENTE. The full CDR3 reads CASSMRSENTEAFF.

CDR3 in amino acids: CSARAIREAYEQYF. The sequenced part of the CDR3 DNA is TGCAGTGCTAGGGCGATCAGGGAGGCCTACGAG. The V and J genes are TRBV20-1 and TRBJ2-7, with D possibly being TRBD2 (6 bases). The CDR3 extends 3 residues past the end of the read, so its final part is completed from the germline J gene. The CDR3 runs to 14 residues. CDR1 is DFQATT and CDR2 is SNEGSKA in the germline V gene (reference sequence). V was trimmed by 3 bases and J by 2 bases, leaving 14 bases between them.

Comments on this clone: The CDR3 goes on 3 residues after the read ends, and that part is filled in from the germline J gene. The V call is TRBV5-6, the J call TRBJ1-4; D remains ambiguous. This CDR3 has 15 residues. The ends were cut back, 0 bases at V and 6 bases at J, with 12 bases in the middle. The V gene's germline CDR1 is SGHDT and CDR2 YYEEEE. This CDR3 reads CASSLAPMKDEKLFF. The sequenced CDR3 bases are TGTGCCAGCAGCTTGGCGCCAATGAAGGATGAAAAA.

Worth noting for this clone: The read is 3 residues too short to cover the CDR3 end, so that end is filled in from the germline J gene. The chain combines TRBV19 with TRBJ1-1; 8 nucleotides match TRBD1. V lost 7 bases to trimming and J lost 3 bases; unmatched junction nucleotides: 7. The CDR3 contains 14 residues. Germline CDR1 LNHDA, CDR2 SQIVND (reference sequence). Incomplete CDR3 DNA: TGTGCCAGTATCAAGGACAGGGACTACACTGAA. Encoded protein: CASIKDRDYTE. The entire CDR3 is CASIKDRDYTEAFF.

Worth noting for this clone: The read comes to an end 3 residues before the CDR3 does, leaving the germline J gene to fill in the end. The chain joins TRBV28 to TRBJ2-7, with 11 bases aligning to TRBD2. Germline lookup yields CDR1 MDHEN and CDR2 SYDVKM. J gave up 3 bases and V 5 bases, and 15 bases lay outside the gene matches. This CDR3 contains 18 residues. CDR3 sequence reads: CASSGGGLAGGLLYEQYF. The sequenced CDR3 bases are TGTGCCAGCAGTGGGGGGGGGCTAGCGGGAGGTCTACTCTACGAG. Combining the CDR3 with reference TRBV28 and TRBJ2-7 gives the whole variable domain DVKVTQSSRYLVKRTGEKVFLECVQDMDHENMFWYRQDPGLGLRLIYFSYDVKMKEKGDIPEGYSVSREKKERFSLILESASTNQTSMYLCASSGGGLAGGLLYEQYFGPGTRLTVT.

With respect to this clone: The read comes to an end 3 residues before the CDR3 does, leaving the germline J gene to fill in the end. The genes are TRBV7-9 and TRBJ2-1; 10 bases agree with TRBD1. Unmatched junction bases numbered 10, after V lost 10 bases and J lost 4 bases. The germline V gene has CDR1 SEHNR and CDR2 FQNEAQ (reference sequence). The CDR3 covers 15 residues. The CDR3: CATDNGTGVYNEQFF. CDR3 DNA, as far as it was read: TGTGCCACCGACAACGGGACAGGGGTTTACAATGAG.